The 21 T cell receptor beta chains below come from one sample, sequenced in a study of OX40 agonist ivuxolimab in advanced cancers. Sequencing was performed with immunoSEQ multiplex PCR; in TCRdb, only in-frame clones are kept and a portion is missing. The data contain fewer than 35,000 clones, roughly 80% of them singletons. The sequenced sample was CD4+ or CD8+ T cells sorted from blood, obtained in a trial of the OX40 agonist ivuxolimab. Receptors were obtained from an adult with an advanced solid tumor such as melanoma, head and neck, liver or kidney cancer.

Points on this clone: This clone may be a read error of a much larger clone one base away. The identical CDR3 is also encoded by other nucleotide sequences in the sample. CDR3 loop: CASSPSGRGNKAFF. CDR3 coding DNA: TGTGCCAGCAGTCCCAGTGGCAGGGGAAATAAAGCTTTTTTT. The chain carries TRBV27 and TRBJ1-1; D is perhaps TRBD1 (6 bases). Germline CDR1 reads MNHEY; CDR2 reads SMNVEV (reference sequence). This CDR3 comprises 14 residues.

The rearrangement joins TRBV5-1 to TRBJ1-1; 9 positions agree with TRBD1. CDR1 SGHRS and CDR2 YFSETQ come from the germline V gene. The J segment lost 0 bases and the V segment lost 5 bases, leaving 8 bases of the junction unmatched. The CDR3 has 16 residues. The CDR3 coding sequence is TGCGCCAGCAGACCCGGGACAGGGAATATGAACACTGAAGCTTTCTTT. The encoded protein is CASRPGTGNMNTEAFF. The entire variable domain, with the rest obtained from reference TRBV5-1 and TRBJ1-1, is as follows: KAGVTQTPRYLIKTRGQQVTLSCSPISGHRSVSWYQQTPGQGLQFLFEYFSETQRNKGNFPGRFSGRQFSNSRSEMNVSTLELGDSALYLCASRPGTGNMNTEAFFGQGTRLTVV.

DNA of the CDR3: TGTGCCAGTCGGACTAGCGGGAGAGATACGCAGTATTTT. As protein: CASRTSGRDTQYF. V and J are TRBV19 and TRBJ2-3; 13 bases match TRBD2. The germline V gene has CDR1 LNHDA and CDR2 SQIVND (reference sequence). V dropped 8 bases and J dropped 5; count of bases not matched to a gene: 1. The CDR3 consists of 13 residues.

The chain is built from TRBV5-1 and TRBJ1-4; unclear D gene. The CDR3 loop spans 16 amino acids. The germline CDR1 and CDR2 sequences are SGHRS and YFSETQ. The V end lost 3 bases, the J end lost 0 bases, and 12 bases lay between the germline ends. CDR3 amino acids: CASSYGSLATNEKLFF. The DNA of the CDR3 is TGCGCCAGCAGCTACGGGTCTCTAGCAACTAATGAAAAACTGTTTTTT. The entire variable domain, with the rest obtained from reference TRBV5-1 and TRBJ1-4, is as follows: KAGVTQTPRYLIKTRGQQVTLSCSPISGHRSVSWYQQTPGQGLQFLFEYFSETQRNKGNFPGRFSGRQFSNSRSEMNVSTLELGDSALYLCASSYGSLATNEKLFFGSGTQLSVL.

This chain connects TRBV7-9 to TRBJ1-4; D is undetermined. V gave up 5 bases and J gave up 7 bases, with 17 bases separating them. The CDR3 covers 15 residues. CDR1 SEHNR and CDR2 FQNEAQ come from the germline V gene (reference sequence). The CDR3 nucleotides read TGTGCCAGCAGCCCTTCGTCGGGGTCGGGTGAAAAACTGTTTTTT. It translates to CASSPSSGSGEKLFF.

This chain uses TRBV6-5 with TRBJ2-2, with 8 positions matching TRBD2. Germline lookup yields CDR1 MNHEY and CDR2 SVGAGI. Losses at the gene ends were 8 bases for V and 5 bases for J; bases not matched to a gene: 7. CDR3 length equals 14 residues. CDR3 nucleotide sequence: TGTGCCAGCTTGACGCGGGGGGTTACCGGGGAGCTGTTTTTT. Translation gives CASLTRGVTGELFF.

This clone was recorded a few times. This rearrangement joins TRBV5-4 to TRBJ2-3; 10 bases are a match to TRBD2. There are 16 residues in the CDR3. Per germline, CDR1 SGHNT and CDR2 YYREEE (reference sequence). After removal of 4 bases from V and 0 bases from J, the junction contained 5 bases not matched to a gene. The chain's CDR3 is CASSDYSGGSTDTQYF. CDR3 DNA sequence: TGTGCCAGCAGCGATTATAGCGGGGGGAGCACAGATACGCAGTATTTT.

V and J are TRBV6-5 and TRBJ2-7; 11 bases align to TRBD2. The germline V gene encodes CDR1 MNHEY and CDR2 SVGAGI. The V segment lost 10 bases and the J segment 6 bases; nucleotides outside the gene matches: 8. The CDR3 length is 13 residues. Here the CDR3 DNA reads TGTGCCACCCGGACTAGCGGGCAAGGCGAGCAGTACTTC. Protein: CATRTSGQGEQYF.

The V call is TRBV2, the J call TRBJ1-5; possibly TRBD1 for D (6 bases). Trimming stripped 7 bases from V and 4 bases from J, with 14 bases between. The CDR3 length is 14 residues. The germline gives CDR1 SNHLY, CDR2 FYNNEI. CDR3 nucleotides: TGTGCCAGCAAGTCAGGGGTTTGGAATCAGCCCCAGCATTTT. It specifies CASKSGVWNQPQHF.

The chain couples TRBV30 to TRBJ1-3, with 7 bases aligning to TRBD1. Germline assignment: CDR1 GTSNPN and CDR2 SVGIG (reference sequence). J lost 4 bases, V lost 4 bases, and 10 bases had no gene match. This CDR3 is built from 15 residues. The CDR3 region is CAWKPGTALGNTIYF. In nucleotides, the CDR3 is TGTGCCTGGAAACCGGGGACAGCTCTCGGAAACACCATATATTTT. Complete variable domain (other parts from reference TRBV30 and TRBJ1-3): SQTIHQWPATLVQPVGSPLSLECTVEGTSNPNLYWYRQAAGRGLQLLFYSVGIGQISSEVPQNLSASRPQDRQFILSSKKLLLSDSGFYLCAWKPGTALGNTIYFGEGSWLTVV.

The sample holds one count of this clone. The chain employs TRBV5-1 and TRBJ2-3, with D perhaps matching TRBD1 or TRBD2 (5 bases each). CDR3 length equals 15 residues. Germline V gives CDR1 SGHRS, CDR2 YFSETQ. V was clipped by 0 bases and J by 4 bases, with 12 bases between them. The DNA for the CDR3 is TGCGCCAGCAGCTTGGCGTCGGGGCGTGCAGATACGCAGTATTTT. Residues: CASSLASGRADTQYF. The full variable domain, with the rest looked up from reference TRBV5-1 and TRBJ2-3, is KAGVTQTPRYLIKTRGQQVTLSCSPISGHRSVSWYQQTPGQGLQFLFEYFSETQRNKGNFPGRFSGRQFSNSRSEMNVSTLELGDSALYLCASSLASGRADTQYFGPGTRLTVL.

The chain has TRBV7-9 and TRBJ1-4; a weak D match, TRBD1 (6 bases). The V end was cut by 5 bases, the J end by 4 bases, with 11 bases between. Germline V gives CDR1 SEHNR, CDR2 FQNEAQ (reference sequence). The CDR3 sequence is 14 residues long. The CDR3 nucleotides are TGTGCCAGCAGCCAAGGGGGTTTTAATGAAAAACTGTTTTTT. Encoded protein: CASSQGGFNEKLFF.

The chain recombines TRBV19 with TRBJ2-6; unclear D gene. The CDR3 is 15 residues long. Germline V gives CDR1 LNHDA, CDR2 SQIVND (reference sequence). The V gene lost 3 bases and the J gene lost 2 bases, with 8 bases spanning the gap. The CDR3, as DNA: TGTGCCAGTAGTATGGACGGAGCTGGGGCCAACGTCCTGACTTTC. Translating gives CASSMDGAGANVLTF.

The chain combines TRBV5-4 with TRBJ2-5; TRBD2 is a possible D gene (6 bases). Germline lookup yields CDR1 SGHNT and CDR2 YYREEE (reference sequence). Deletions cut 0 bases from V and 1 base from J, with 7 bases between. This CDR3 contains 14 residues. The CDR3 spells CASSLGEVQETQYF. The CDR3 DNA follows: TGTGCCAGCAGCTTGGGGGAGGTCCAAGAGACCCAGTACTTC. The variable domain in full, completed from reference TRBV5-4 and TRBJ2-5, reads ETGVTQSPTHLIKTRGQQVTLRCSSQSGHNTVSWYQQALGQGPQFIFQYYREEENGRGNFPPRFSGLQFPNYSSELNVNALELDDSALYLCASSLGEVQETQYFGPGTRLLVL.

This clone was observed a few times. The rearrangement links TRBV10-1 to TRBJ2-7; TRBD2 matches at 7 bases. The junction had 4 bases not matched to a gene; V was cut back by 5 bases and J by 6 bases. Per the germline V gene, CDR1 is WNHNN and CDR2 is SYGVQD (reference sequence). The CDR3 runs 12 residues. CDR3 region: CASSQTSFEQYF. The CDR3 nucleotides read TGCGCCAGCAGTCAGACTAGCTTCGAGCAGTACTTC.

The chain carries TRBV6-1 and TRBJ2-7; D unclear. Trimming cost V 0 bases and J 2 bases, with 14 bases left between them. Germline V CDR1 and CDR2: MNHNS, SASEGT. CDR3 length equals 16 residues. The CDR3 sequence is CASSEANAVKTYEQYF. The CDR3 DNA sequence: TGTGCCAGCAGTGAAGCCAATGCCGTGAAAACCTACGAGCAGTACTTC.

The CDR3 bases are TGTGCCAGCTCACCACCTGAAGCCTGGTCGGTAGATGAGCAGTTCTTC. It translates to CASSPPEAWSVDEQFF. The chain carries TRBV18 and TRBJ2-1; D not certain. This CDR3 has 16 amino acids. Germline CDR1 is KGHSH and CDR2 is LQKENI. Trimming shortened V by 0 bases and J by 8 bases, and 17 bases separated the two germline ends.

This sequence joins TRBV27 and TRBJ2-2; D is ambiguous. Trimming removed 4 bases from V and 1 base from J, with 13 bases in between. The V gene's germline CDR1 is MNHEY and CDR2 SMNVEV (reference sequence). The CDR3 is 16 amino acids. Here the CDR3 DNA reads TGTGCCAGCAGTTCTTCCCCCCGCCGGAACACCGGGGAGCTGTTTTTT. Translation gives CASSSSPRRNTGELFF.

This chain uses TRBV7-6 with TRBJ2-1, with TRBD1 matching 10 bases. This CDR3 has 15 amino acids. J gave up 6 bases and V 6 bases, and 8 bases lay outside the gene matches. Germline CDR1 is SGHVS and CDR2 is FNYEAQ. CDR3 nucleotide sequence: TGTGCCAGCAGTCCGGGACAGGGGATAGGCAATGAGCAGTTCTTC. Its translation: CASSPGQGIGNEQFF.

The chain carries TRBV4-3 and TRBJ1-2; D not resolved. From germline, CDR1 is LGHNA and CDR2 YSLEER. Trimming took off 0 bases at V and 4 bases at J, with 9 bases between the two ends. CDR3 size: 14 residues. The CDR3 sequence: CASSQDRSSYGYTF. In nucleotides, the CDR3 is TGCGCCAGCAGCCAAGATCGCAGTTCCTATGGCTACACCTTC.

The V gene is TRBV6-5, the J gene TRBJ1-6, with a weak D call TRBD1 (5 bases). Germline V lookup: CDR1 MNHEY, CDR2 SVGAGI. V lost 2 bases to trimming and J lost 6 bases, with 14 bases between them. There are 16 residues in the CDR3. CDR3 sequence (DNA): TGTGCCAGCAGTTACAGCCCCAGGGACTCTAATTCACCCCTCCACTTT. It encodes CASSYSPRDSNSPLHF.